One sample yielded the 5 T cell receptor beta chains listed below, sequenced in a study of spatial heterogeneity in lung cancer. The time point denotes: sample taken at primary tumor resection. Sequencing covered unsorted whole RNA taken from tumor, nontumor lung or frozen PBMC. TCRdb independently ran MiXCR on the 5' RACE reads; one entry per CDR3 protein. There are some 23,000 distinct CDR3 sequences in the sample; 6.9% occur only once, and approximately 15% lies in the top ten. This material consisted of PBMCs, taken at surgery. These TCRs come from a male donor with early-stage non-small cell lung cancer.

This clonotype has at least ten counts. This chain joins TRBV9 and TRBJ2-1; weak D call: TRBD1 (6 bases). V was shortened by 2 bases and J by 4 bases, with 13 bases between the two germline ends. CDR1 and CDR2 (germline): SGDLS, YYNGEE. The CDR3 spans 15 residues. DNA of the CDR3: TGTGCCAGCAGCGTTAATTTACAGGGTTACAATGAGCAGTTCTTC. Translating it yields CASSVNLQGYNEQFF.

This clonotype was counted ten times or more. This rearrangement joins TRBV7-8 to TRBJ2-7, with TRBD2 matching 8 bases. The germline CDR1 and CDR2 sequences are SGHVS and FQNEAQ. CDR3 size: 14 residues. The V and J ends lost 5 bases and 3 bases, in that order; junction bases with no gene match: 6. CDR3 protein: CASSVREGNYEQYF. The DNA of the CDR3 is TGTGCCAGCAGCGTACGGGAGGGCAACTACGAGCAGTACTTC. The whole variable domain, filled in from reference TRBV7-8 and TRBJ2-7, reads GAGVSQSPRYKVAKRGQDVALRCDPISGHVSLFWYQQALGQGPEFLTYFQNEAQLDKSGLPSDRFFAERPEGSVSTLKIQRTQQEDSAVYLCASSVREGNYEQYFGPGTRLTVT.

This chain joins TRBV20-1 and TRBJ2-5; tentative D call: TRBD1 (6 bases). The CDR3 runs to 14 residues. V dropped 7 bases and J dropped 5 bases, with 20 bases sitting between them. CDR1 is DFQATT, CDR2 SNEGSKA, per germline (reference sequence). The CDR3 DNA reads as TGCAGTGTAAACAGGGTATGCGGAGTGGAGACCCAGTACTTC. Residues: CSVNRVCGVETQYF.

There are many counts of this clonotype. The rearrangement links TRBV15 to TRBJ1-6, with D tentatively TRBD1 (6 bases). The germline V gene has CDR1 LNHNV and CDR2 YYDKDF (reference sequence). The CDR3 consists of 14 residues. V lost 7 bases, J lost 6 bases, and 13 bases lay in between. CDR3 nucleotides: TGTGCCACCACCCCTGGCAGGGGTAATTCACCCCTCCACTTT. It specifies CATTPGRGNSPLHF.

The V and J genes are TRBV7-6 and TRBJ2-1; D gene uncertain. Germline CDR1 is SGHVS and CDR2 is FNYEAQ. The CDR3 length is 13 residues. The V gene lost 1 base and the J gene lost 5 bases, with 6 bases spanning the gap. CDR3: CASSLEGDNEQFF. The CDR3 nucleotides are TGTGCCAGCAGCTTAGAAGGTGACAATGAGCAGTTCTTC.